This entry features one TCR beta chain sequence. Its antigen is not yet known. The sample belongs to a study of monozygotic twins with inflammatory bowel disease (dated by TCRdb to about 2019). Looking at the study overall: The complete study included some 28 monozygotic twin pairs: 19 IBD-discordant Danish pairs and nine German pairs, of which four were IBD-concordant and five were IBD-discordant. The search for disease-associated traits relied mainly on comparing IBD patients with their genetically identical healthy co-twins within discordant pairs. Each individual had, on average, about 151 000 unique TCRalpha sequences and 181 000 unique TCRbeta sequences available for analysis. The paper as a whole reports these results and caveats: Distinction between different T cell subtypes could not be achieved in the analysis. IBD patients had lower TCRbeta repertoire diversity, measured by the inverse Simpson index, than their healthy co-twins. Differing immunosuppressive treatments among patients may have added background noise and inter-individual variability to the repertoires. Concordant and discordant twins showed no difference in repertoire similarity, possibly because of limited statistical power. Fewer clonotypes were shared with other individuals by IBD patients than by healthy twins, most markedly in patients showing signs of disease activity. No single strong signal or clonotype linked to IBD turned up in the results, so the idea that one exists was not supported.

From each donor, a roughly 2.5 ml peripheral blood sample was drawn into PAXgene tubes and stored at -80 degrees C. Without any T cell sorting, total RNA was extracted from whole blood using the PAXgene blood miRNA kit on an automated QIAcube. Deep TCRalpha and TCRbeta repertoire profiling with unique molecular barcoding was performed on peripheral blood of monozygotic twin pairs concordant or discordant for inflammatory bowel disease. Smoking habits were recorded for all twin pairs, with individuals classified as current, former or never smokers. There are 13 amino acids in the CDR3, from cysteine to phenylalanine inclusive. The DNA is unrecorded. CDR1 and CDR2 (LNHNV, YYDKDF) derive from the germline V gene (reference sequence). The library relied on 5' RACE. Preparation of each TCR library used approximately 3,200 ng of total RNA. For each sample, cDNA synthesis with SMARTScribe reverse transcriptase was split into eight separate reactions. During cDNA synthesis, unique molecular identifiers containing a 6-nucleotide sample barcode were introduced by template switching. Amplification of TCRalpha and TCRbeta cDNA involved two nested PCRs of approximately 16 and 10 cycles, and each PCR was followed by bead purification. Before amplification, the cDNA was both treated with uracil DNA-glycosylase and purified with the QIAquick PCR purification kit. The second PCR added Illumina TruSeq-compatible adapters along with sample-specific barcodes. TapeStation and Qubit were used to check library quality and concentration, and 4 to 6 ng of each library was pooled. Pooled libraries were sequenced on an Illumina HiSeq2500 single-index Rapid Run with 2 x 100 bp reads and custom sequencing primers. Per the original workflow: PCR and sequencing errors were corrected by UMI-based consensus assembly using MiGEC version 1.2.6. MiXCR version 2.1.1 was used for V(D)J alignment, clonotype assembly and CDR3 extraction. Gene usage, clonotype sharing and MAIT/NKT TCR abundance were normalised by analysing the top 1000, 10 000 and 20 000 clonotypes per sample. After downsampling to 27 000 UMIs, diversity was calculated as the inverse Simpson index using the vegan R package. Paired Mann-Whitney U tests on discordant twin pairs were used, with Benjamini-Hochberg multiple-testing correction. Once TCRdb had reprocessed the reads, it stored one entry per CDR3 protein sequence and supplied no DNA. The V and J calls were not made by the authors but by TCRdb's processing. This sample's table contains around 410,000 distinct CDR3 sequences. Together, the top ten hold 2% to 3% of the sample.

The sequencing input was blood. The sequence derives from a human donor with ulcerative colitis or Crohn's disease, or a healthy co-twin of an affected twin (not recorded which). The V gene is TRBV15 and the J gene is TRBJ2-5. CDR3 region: CATSRGGEETQYF.